This T cell receptor beta chain was identified during a study of OX40 agonist ivuxolimab in advanced cancers. Between the trimmed V and J ends, which lost 0 bases and 10 bases, there was a span of 17 bases. This CDR3 contains 15 residues. The germline CDR1 and CDR2 sequences are SGHRS and YFSETQ. In this sample, this clone turned up once. The target antigen is unknown. General study findings and limits: Patients who responded partially at 0.1-3.0 mg/kg showed clonal expansion ranking among the lowest. At 0.1 to 3.0 mg/kg and by week 6, clonal expansion occurred in CD4+ and CD8+ blood T cells.

Sequencing was performed with immunoSEQ multiplex PCR; in TCRdb, only in-frame clones are kept and a portion is missing. The data show approximately 43,000 clones, 85% seen once. J is TRBJ2-1 and V is TRBV5-1; no clear D. The sample consisted of CD4+ or CD8+ T cells sorted from blood, taken in a trial of the OX40 agonist ivuxolimab. The sequence was collected from an adult with an advanced solid tumor such as melanoma, head and neck, liver or kidney cancer. The CDR3 DNA is TGCGCCAGCAGCTTGGCTAAGTCTCGCGGCCTGGAGCAGTTCTTC. This codes for CASSLAKSRGLEQFF.